The rows below give T cell receptor beta chains drawn from one sample of a study of spatial heterogeneity in lung cancer. MiXCR, applied by TCRdb to the 5' RACE reads, yields one record per CDR3 protein. The sample holds more than 75,000 distinct CDR3 sequences, approximately 20% seen once. Sequencing was performed on PBMCs, taken at follow-up. These receptors were taken from a male donor with early-stage non-small cell lung cancer. Each CDR3 is given with its conserved first and last residue. Each record gives: J gene, V gene, CDR3 length, D gene, clone size, CDR3 protein, CDR3 DNA. D genes are given only for firm matches. Part of the rows lack a size; the others show once, few, many or a class for expanded clones.

>TRBJ2-1|TRBV5-1|16|TRBD2|few
CASSFNTSGRYNEQFF
TGCGCCAGCAGCTTCAATACTAGCGGGAGGTACAATGAGCAGTTCTTC
>TRBJ2-3|TRBV12-3/TRBV12-4|16|TRBD2|-
CASSLALAGRTDTQYF
TGTGCCAGCAGTTTAGCGCTAGCGGGCCGCACAGATACGCAGTATTTT
>TRBJ2-1|TRBV13|13|-|-
CASSATRRVEQFF
TGTGCCAGCAGCGCCACTAGGAGGGTTGAGCAGTTCTTC
>TRBJ2-3|TRBV5-1|14|TRBD1|few
CASSLEQGEDTQYF
TGCGCCAGCAGCTTGGAACAGGGGGAAGATACGCAGTATTTT
>TRBJ2-5|TRBV20-1|14|TRBD2|few
CSARKRGVQETQYF
TGCAGTGCTAGAAAGCGGGGAGTCCAAGAGACCCAGTACTTC
>TRBJ2-6|TRBV19|19|-|-
CASSARAARLSSGANVLTF
TGTGCCAGTAGCGCCCGGGCAGCCCGGCTTTCCTCTGGGGCCAACGTCCTGACTTTC
>TRBJ2-1|TRBV11-2|15|TRBD1|few
CASSLLGQGKYEQFF
TGTGCCAGCAGCCTTTTAGGACAGGGAAAATATGAGCAGTTCTTC
>TRBJ2-7|TRBV5-6|14|-|-
CASSLGLRTYEQYF
TGTGCCAGCAGCTTGGGGCTACGAACCTACGAGCAGTACTTC
>TRBJ2-7|TRBV6-5|13|TRBD2|-
CASSPGGNYEQYF
TGTGCCAGCAGTCCCGGGGGGAACTACGAGCAGTACTTC
>TRBJ1-4|TRBV7-8|18|-|-
CASRSRPWTTDANEKLFF
TGTGCCAGCAGATCGAGACCCTGGACCACGGACGCTAATGAAAAACTGTTTTTT
>TRBJ2-1|TRBV5-1|14|-|many
CASSPTSGTNEQFF
TGCGCCAGCAGCCCTACCAGCGGGACAAATGAGCAGTTCTTC
>TRBJ2-5|TRBV4-3|17|TRBD1|-
CASSRGIGQDYQETQYF
TGCGCCAGCAGCCGAGGCATCGGACAGGATTACCAAGAGACCCAGTACTTC
>TRBJ1-4|TRBV27|18|-|-
CASSPKTPLRVANEKLFF
TGTGCCAGCAGCCCTAAGACCCCTCTAAGGGTGGCTAATGAAAAACTGTTTTTT
>TRBJ2-7|TRBV7-2|13|-|many
CASSSSLLGEQYF
TGTGCCAGCAGCTCCTCACTGTTGGGCGAGCAGTACTTC
>TRBJ2-3|TRBV12-3/TRBV12-4|16|-|-
CASSFARQTSTDTQYF
TGTGCCAGCAGTTTTGCCCGACAGACTAGCACAGATACGCAGTATTTT
>TRBJ2-2|TRBV5-1|15|-|-
CASSLDGRHTGELFF
TGCGCCAGCAGCTTGGACGGAAGACACACCGGGGAGCTGTTTTTT
>TRBJ1-1|TRBV7-6|14|-|-
CASSPGQKNTEAFF
TGTGCCAGCAGTCCCGGACAGAAGAACACTGAAGCTTTCTTT
>TRBJ1-5|TRBV2|15|-|-
CASSGERAGNQPQHF
TGTGCCAGCAGTGGTGAAAGGGCAGGCAATCAGCCCCAGCATTTT
>TRBJ2-1|TRBV12-3/TRBV12-4|13|-|-
CASSSGSYNEQFF
TGTGCCAGCAGTTCAGGCTCCTACAATGAGCAGTTCTTC
>TRBJ2-1|TRBV12-3/TRBV12-4|14|-|few
CASSLGILGNEQFF
TGTGCCAGCAGTTTAGGAATCCTGGGCAATGAGCAGTTCTTC
>TRBJ2-2|TRBV24-1|14|TRBD1|-
CATGGQGTTGELFF
TGTGCCACCGGTGGACAGGGGACCACCGGGGAGCTGTTTTTT
>TRBJ1-1|TRBV12-3/TRBV12-4|13|-|few
CASSLTAGTEAFF
TGTGCCAGCAGTTTAACGGCAGGGACTGAAGCTTTCTTT
>TRBJ2-5|TRBV20-1|14|-|many
CSARGTLAAETQYF
TGCAGTGCTAGAGGGACACTAGCAGCAGAGACCCAGTACTTC